This T cell receptor (beta chain) appears in the sequencing data of a study of T cell repertoires in cytomegalovirus infection (dated 2019 in TCRdb). Describing the broader study: Alongside well-studied HLA-B-restricted epitopes, the peptide stimulations were aimed at recently identified HLA-C-restricted CMV epitopes, whose presentation resists viral immunomodulation. Donor HLA type was relevant to the analysis, because carriage of CMV infection together with the matching HLA type was indicated by public TCR beta signatures. Broad study findings and their caveats: The ex vivo response was dominated by HLA-C-restricted CMV-specific TCR beta clonotypes, and the single most frequent clonotype in two of eight donors was supplied by these HLA-C-restricted clonotypes. Cumulative frequency of public TCR beta family members discriminated carriers of CMV infection plus the relevant HLA type in this cohort and an independent approximately 370-donor cohort.

The CDR3, from cysteine to phenylalanine, totals 15 residues. The retained sequence is limited to the CDR3, 45 bases, with the frame set at the first base. For CDR1 and CDR2, the germline V gene lists SGHTA and FQGNSA. At the junction V is shortened by 2 bases and J by 7 bases, with 12 bases in between. As concerns this clonotype: Its antigen remains unidentified. No much larger clone exists at a distance of one base, and base qualities are not known.

The sequencer listed for this sample is Illumina HiSeq 1500. TCRdb passed the public sequencing reads through fastp at Q25 and MiXCR, retaining productive beta sequences. Records with the same CDR3 protein are collapsed into one entry carrying the most frequent genes and DNA. This sample gives approximately 470,000 distinct CDR3 sequences in total; about 42% of them show up just once. The ten largest clonotypes hold 35% to 50% of the sample. The sample's treatment or condition, from its label and the paper: in vitro stimulation with specific CMV peptide epitopes to enrich CMV-specific T cells. The sequence derives from a human donor in good health (CMV status not recorded). Some clones in this sample may be carry-over from other donors' samples. The sequencing here drew on cultured PBMCs, taken from culture after CMV antigen stimulation. The sequence links TRBV7-2 to TRBJ1-6, and possibly TRBD1, on 6 matching bases. Here is the DNA: TGTGCCAGCAGCTTACTGGGACACCTAAATTCACCCCTCCACTTT. The resulting protein is CASSLLGHLNSPLHF.